The 18 T cell receptor beta chains presented below share a single source sample, sequenced in a study of shared clonotypes between healthy human individuals. Profiled with immunoSEQ multiplex PCR; TCRdb holds only in-frame clones, not every one. The sample gives millions of clones, 85% to 95% of which show up once; around 0.15% is in the top ten. Sample: naive CD4+ T cells sorted from blood. Subset described: CD45RA+ positively selected. The receptor source for this set is a man aged 18-30 years in good health.

The chain has TRBV5-6 and TRBJ2-1; D remains ambiguous. This CDR3 has 14 amino acids. Germline V gene sequence: CDR1 SGHDT, CDR2 YYEEEE. V lost 0 bases and J 8 bases, leaving 12 bases between the germline ends. The CDR3 DNA sequence: TGTGCCAGCAGCTTGGTCGAAAGTATCGATGAGCAGTTCTTC. It translates to CASSLVESIDEQFF.

The J gene is TRBJ1-2, the V gene TRBV15; D is uncertain. In germline, CDR1 is LNHNV, CDR2 YYDKDF (reference sequence). The CDR3 runs to 12 residues. V was clipped by 0 bases and J by 8 bases, with 7 bases between them. The CDR3 sequence is CATSREAGGYTF. The CDR3 DNA sequence: TGTGCCACCAGCAGAGAGGCTGGAGGCTACACCTTC.

The J gene is TRBJ1-6, the V gene TRBV7-9; 7 bases fit TRBD1. V trimming: 5 bases; J trimming: 0 bases; junction bases outside the gene matches: 7. In germline, CDR1 is SEHNR, CDR2 FQNEAQ (reference sequence). The CDR3 contains 17 residues. CDR3 DNA: TGTGCCAGCAGCCCCAAGACAGGGAGCTCCTATAATTCACCCCTCCACTTT. It is translated as CASSPKTGSSYNSPLHF.

The rearrangement uses TRBV28 and TRBJ2-1; 12 bases align to TRBD2. With 4 bases clipped from V and 7 bases from J, the junction kept 11 bases outside the gene matches. The germline V gene has CDR1 MDHEN and CDR2 SYDVKM. The CDR3 sequence is 17 residues long. The CDR3 DNA reads as TGTGCCAGCAGTTCATTACTAGCGGGGGGTTCAGTGAATGAGCAGTTCTTC. It specifies CASSSLLAGGSVNEQFF.

The rearrangement links TRBV7-2 to TRBJ2-2; TRBD2 matches 10 bases. The CDR3 is 16 amino acids. Germline V gene sequence: CDR1 SGHTA, CDR2 FQGNSA. J gave up 1 base and V 3 bases, and 2 bases lay outside the gene matches. The CDR3 loop is CASSLTSGRNTGELFF. In DNA form, the CDR3 reads TGTGCCAGCAGCTTGACTAGCGGGCGGAACACCGGGGAGCTGTTTTTT.

V is TRBV19 and J is TRBJ2-2, with D possibly being TRBD1 (6 bases). This CDR3 is built from 14 residues. Between the trimmed V and J ends, which lost 5 bases and 7 bases, there was a span of 14 bases. In germline, CDR1 is LNHDA, CDR2 SQIVND (reference sequence). Written as DNA, the CDR3 is TGTGCCAGTAGTCAGCAGGGGAGAGTCGGGGAGCTGTTTTTT. Its translation is CASSQQGRVGELFF.

This rearrangement joins TRBV6-6 to TRBJ2-7; no clear D. Trimming shortened V by 1 base and J by 5 bases, and 6 bases separated the two germline ends. Germline CDR1 MNHNY, CDR2 SVGAGI (reference sequence). There are 12 residues in the CDR3. The CDR3 sequence: CASSYFSDEQYF. The CDR3 bases are TGTGCCAGCAGTTACTTTTCGGACGAGCAGTACTTC.

This chain connects TRBV7-9 to TRBJ2-2, with D maybe TRBD1 (6 bases). Trimming shortened V by 3 bases and J by 2 bases, and 10 bases separated the two germline ends. Germline-derived CDR1 and CDR2 are SEHNR and FQNEAQ (reference sequence). CDR3 length: 15 residues. CDR3 sequence: CASSFWGLNTGELFF. CDR3 nucleotide sequence: TGTGCCAGCAGCTTTTGGGGGCTCAACACCGGGGAGCTGTTTTTT.

The V and J genes are TRBV9 and TRBJ1-3; 10 bases agree with TRBD1. This CDR3 region has 16 residues. Germline CDR1 reads SGDLS; CDR2 reads YYNGEE. After removal of 4 bases from V and 3 bases from J, the junction contained 7 bases not matched to a gene. The DNA for the CDR3 is TGTGCCAGCAGCATACAGGACAGGGGGTATGGAAACACCATATATTTT. Translation: CASSIQDRGYGNTIYF.

This clone was observed once. The chain links TRBV5-8 to TRBJ1-1; 7 nucleotides agree with TRBD1. The CDR3 contains 15 residues. Germline trimming cut 4 bases from V and 1 base from J; bases unmatched to any gene: 7. Germline CDR1 reads SGHTS; CDR2 reads YDEGEE. In DNA form, the CDR3 reads TGTGCCAGCAGCATCGGGTGGGACAGGAACACTGAAGCTTTCTTT. Translated, it gives CASSIGWDRNTEAFF.

Regarding this clone: The same CDR3 is also encoded by other DNA sequences in this sample. The V and J genes are TRBV30 and TRBJ2-7; TRBD2 is a possible D gene (5 bases). The length of the CDR3 is 12 residues. Germline V gene sequence: CDR1 GTSNPN, CDR2 SVGIG (reference sequence). Deletions cut 1 base from V and 2 bases from J, with 6 bases between. DNA for the CDR3: TGTGCCTGGAGTGGAGGGCCCTACGAGCAGTACTTC. Protein product: CAWSGGPYEQYF.

The rearrangement links TRBV5-6 to TRBJ1-1, with TRBD1 as a possible D gene (5 bases). There are 15 residues in the CDR3. Germline CDR1 reads SGHDT; CDR2 reads YYEEEE. The V end was cut by 1 base, the J end by 0 bases, with 10 bases between. Written as DNA, the CDR3 is TGTGCCAGCAGCTTGCCTGACAGTATGAACACTGAAGCTTTCTTT. Amino acids: CASSLPDSMNTEAFF.

V and J are TRBV10-3 and TRBJ2-7; possibly TRBD2 for D (5 bases). Germline loops: CDR1 ENHRY, CDR2 SYGVKD. This CDR3 spans 11 amino acids. The V and J ends lost 5 bases and 5 bases respectively, with 7 bases between them. The CDR3 region is CAISRADEQYF. For the CDR3, the DNA is TGTGCCATCAGTCGAGCGGACGAGCAGTACTTC.

The table lists this clone with a count of one. The same CDR3 also results from other DNA sequences found in this sample. The chain combines TRBV5-1 with TRBJ2-2; D uncertain. The CDR3 loop spans 13 amino acids. From germline, CDR1 is SGHRS and CDR2 YFSETQ. Trimming left V 2 bases short and J 5 bases short, with 7 bases between. As DNA, the CDR3 is TGCGCCAGCAGCTTTTCCGGTACCGGGGAGCTGTTTTTT. It specifies CASSFSGTGELFF.

V usage is TRBV10-2 and J usage is TRBJ2-7; D is tentatively TRBD1 or TRBD2 (5 bases each). Germline V lookup: CDR1 WSHSY, CDR2 SAAADI. V was pared by 2 bases and J by 2 bases, with 10 bases between. This CDR3 is 14 amino acids long. The CDR3 is CASSERDGTYEQYF. The CDR3 DNA reads as TGCGCCAGCAGTGAGAGGGACGGTACCTACGAGCAGTACTTC.

This clone was picked up a small number of times. The V gene is TRBV18, the J gene TRBJ1-2; the D gene is possibly TRBD1 (5 bases). This CDR3 contains 15 residues. V shed 1 base and J shed 0 bases, with 9 bases lying between them. CDR1 and CDR2 (germline): KGHSH, LQKENI. The CDR3 loop is CASSPRGEPNYGYTF. The CDR3 DNA sequence: TGTGCCAGCTCACCACGAGGGGAACCTAACTATGGCTACACCTTC.

Here the CDR3 DNA reads TGTGCCAGTAGTATCTACGGGACGAACACCGGGGAGCTGTTTTTT. It specifies CASSIYGTNTGELFF. The V call is TRBV19, the J call TRBJ2-2; D might be TRBD2 (5 bases). CDR3 length: 15 residues. Per germline, CDR1 LNHDA and CDR2 SQIVND (reference sequence). The V gene lost 3 bases and the J gene lost 0 bases, with 8 bases spanning the gap.

This clone was observed a handful of times. V gene TRBV10-3 combines with J gene TRBJ2-7, with a possible D match to TRBD1 (6 bases). V was clipped by 3 bases and J by 2 bases, with 14 bases between them. Germline CDR1 is ENHRY and CDR2 is SYGVKD. The CDR3 extends over 15 amino acids. The CDR3 region is CAISDPTGTTYEQYF. In DNA, the CDR3 is TGTGCCATCAGTGACCCTACAGGGACCACCTACGAGCAGTACTTC.